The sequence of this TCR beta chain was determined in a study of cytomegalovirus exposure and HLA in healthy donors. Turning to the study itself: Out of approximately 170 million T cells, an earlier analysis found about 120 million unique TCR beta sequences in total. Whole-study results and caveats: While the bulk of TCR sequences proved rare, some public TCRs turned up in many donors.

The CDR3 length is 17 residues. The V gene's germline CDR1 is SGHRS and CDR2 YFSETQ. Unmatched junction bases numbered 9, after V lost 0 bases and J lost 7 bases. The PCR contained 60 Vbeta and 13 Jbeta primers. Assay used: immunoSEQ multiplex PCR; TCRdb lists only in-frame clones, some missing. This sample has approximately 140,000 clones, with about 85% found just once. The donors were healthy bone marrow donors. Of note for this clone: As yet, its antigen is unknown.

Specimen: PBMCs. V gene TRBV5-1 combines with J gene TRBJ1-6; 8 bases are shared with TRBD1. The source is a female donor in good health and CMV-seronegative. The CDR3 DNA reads TGCGCCAGCAGCTTGGGCCGGTGGACAGGGAAGAATTCACCCCTCCACTTT. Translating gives CASSLGRWTGKNSPLHF. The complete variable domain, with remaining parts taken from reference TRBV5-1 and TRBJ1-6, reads KAGVTQTPRYLIKTRGQQVTLSCSPISGHRSVSWYQQTPGQGLQFLFEYFSETQRNKGNFPGRFSGRQFSNSRSEMNVSTLELGDSALYLCASSLGRWTGKNSPLHFGNGTRLTVT.